The 13 T cell receptor beta chains below all came from one sample that was sequenced in a study of cytomegalovirus exposure and HLA in healthy donors. The PCR had 60 Vbeta and 13 Jbeta primers. Produced via immunoSEQ multiplex PCR; TCRdb's table is partial and in-frame only. The sample contains tens of thousands of clones, 81% of which appear only once. Material: PBMCs. The receptors come from a girl aged 2-10 years in good health and CMV-seropositive.

The rearrangement links TRBV10-3 to TRBJ1-5; the D gene is possibly TRBD1 (6 bases). Trimming took 2 bases from V and 3 from J, leaving 8 bases between them. The germline V gene has CDR1 ENHRY and CDR2 SYGVKD. This CDR3 contains 14 residues. The CDR3 bases are TGTGCCATCAGTGAGAGGGACACCAATCAGCCCCAGCATTTT. Translation: CAISERDTNQPQHF.

On this clone: In the same sample, other DNA sequences code for this CDR3. The chain links TRBV5-1 to TRBJ1-4; D not certain. Per the germline V gene, CDR1 is SGHRS and CDR2 is YFSETQ. The CDR3 consists of 15 residues. Trimming pared 0 bases from V and 0 bases from J, leaving 6 bases between. The CDR3 loop reads CASSLGTATNEKLFF. The CDR3 nucleotides are TGCGCCAGCAGCTTGGGAACGGCAACTAATGAAAAACTGTTTTTT.

The gene calls are TRBV19 and TRBJ1-4, with D perhaps matching TRBD1 (5 bases). The CDR3 covers 11 residues. The ends were cut back, 8 bases at V and 10 bases at J, with 11 bases in the middle. Germline lookup yields CDR1 LNHDA and CDR2 SQIVND (reference sequence). CDR3 nucleotides: TGTGCCAGTTTGACCGGGGGAAAACTGTTTTTT. The encoded protein is CASLTGGKLFF.

This chain links TRBV5-4 with TRBJ2-7; 8 bases are a match to TRBD2. J lost 7 bases, V lost 0 bases, and 6 bases had no gene match. This CDR3 is built from 14 residues. Per germline, CDR1 SGHNT and CDR2 YYREEE (reference sequence). This CDR3 reads CASSLGGRTREQYF. CDR3 coding DNA: TGTGCCAGCAGCTTGGGCGGGAGGACCAGGGAGCAGTACTTC.

The rearrangement joins TRBV7-8 to TRBJ2-7, with 7 bases lining up with TRBD2. The CDR3 sequence is 20 residues long. Germline loops: CDR1 SGHVS, CDR2 FQNEAQ. Germline trimming cut 5 bases from V and 6 bases from J; bases unmatched to any gene: 28. The CDR3 sequence: CASSPQPLATTGAARGEQYF. For the CDR3, the DNA is TGTGCCAGCAGCCCTCAACCACTAGCGACGACCGGGGCCGCTAGGGGCGAGCAGTACTTC.

The chain carries TRBV7-2 and TRBJ2-5; D is ambiguous. This CDR3 is 15 amino acids long. V was clipped by 1 base and J by 5 bases, with 14 bases between them. Germline V gene sequence: CDR1 SGHTA, CDR2 FQGNSA. CDR3 residues: CASSLVRLTRETQYF. Written as DNA, the CDR3 is TGTGCCAGCAGCTTAGTTCGTCTAACGCGGGAGACCCAGTACTTC.

CDR3 in amino acids: CASSAGGAGTGELFF. The CDR3 DNA reads TGTGCCAGCAGCGCGGGGGGAGCCGGTACCGGGGAGCTGTTTTTT. The V call is TRBV5-4, the J call TRBJ2-2; 8 nucleotides align to TRBD2. Germline V CDR1 and CDR2: SGHNT, YYREEE (reference sequence). This CDR3 is 15 amino acids long. V lost 4 bases, J lost 5 bases, and 7 bases stayed unmatched.

The chain joins TRBV7-9 to TRBJ2-3; 11 positions match TRBD2. CDR1 and CDR2 (germline): SEHNR, FQNEAQ (reference sequence). Trimming cost V 1 base and J 0 bases; bases outside gene matches: 6. The CDR3 length is 18 residues. DNA for the CDR3: TGTGCCAGCAGCTTAGAGGTGACTAGCGGGAAGAGCACAGATACGCAGTATTTT. It is translated as CASSLEVTSGKSTDTQYF.

The V gene is TRBV6-6, the J gene TRBJ2-3, with 8 bases that match TRBD2. This CDR3 has 16 residues. The V gene's germline CDR1 is MNHNY and CDR2 SVGAGI (reference sequence). After removal of 3 bases from V and 0 bases from J, the junction contained 5 bases not matched to a gene. CDR3 in DNA: TGTGCCAGCAGTTATCTCGTAGCGGGGAGCACAGATACGCAGTATTTT. Its translation is CASSYLVAGSTDTQYF.

The chain is built from TRBV6-1 and TRBJ2-1, with 10 nucleotides matching TRBD2. This CDR3 spans 14 amino acids. The trim removed 4 bases at V and 5 bases at J, leaving 2 bases unmatched. Germline CDR1 is MNHNS and CDR2 is SASEGT. The CDR3 DNA is TGTGCCAGCAGTGGACTAGCGGGCAACAATGAGCAGTTCTTC. It specifies CASSGLAGNNEQFF.

The V and J genes are TRBV11-2 and TRBJ2-7, with 7 bases fitting TRBD2. Trimming removed 5 bases from V and 4 bases from J; junction bases left unmatched: 2. Germline values: CDR1 SGHAT, CDR2 FQNNGV. This CDR3 comprises 12 residues. The CDR3 here is CASSISGYEQYF. The CDR3, as DNA: TGTGCCAGCAGCATTAGCGGGTACGAGCAGTACTTC.

This clone has a handful of counts. The CDR3 region is CASSQTYTGYTF. In nucleotides, the CDR3 is TGTGCCAGCAGCCAAACCTATACGGGCTACACCTTC. The chain carries TRBV4-2 and TRBJ1-2; D uncertain. Trimming pared 2 bases from V and 8 bases from J, leaving 9 bases between. Germline V lookup: CDR1 LGHNA, CDR2 YNFKEQ. This CDR3 has 12 amino acids.

In nucleotides, the CDR3 is TGTGCCACTAACTCGAAGCAGGGACTAAAGGAGACCCAGTACTTC. Amino acid sequence: CATNSKQGLKETQYF. V is TRBV10-3 and J is TRBJ2-5; 7 nucleotides align to TRBD2. The CDR3 extends over 15 amino acids. Germline-derived CDR1 and CDR2 are ENHRY and SYGVKD. Trimming at V came to 10 bases and at J to 5 bases, leaving 16 bases not matched to a gene.